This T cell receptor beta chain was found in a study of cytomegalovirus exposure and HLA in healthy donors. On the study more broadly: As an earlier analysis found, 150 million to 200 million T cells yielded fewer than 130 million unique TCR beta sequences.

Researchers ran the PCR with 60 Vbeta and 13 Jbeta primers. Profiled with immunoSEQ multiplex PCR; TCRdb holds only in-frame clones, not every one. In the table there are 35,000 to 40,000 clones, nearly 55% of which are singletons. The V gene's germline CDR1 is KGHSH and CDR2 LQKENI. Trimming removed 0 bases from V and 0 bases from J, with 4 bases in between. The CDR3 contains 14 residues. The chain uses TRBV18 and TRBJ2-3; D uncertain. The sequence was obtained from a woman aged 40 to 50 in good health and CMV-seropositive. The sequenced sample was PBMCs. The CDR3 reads CASSPPGSTDTQYF. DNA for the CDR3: TGTGCCAGCTCACCACCCGGGAGCACAGATACGCAGTATTTT.